The TCR beta chain described here comes from a study of T cells expressing NK-cell markers. From its re-call of the 5' RACE reads, TCRdb lists each CDR3 protein once, without DNA. The repertoire table contains roughly 390,000 distinct CDR3 sequences. CDR3 length: 13 amino acids. The V gene's germline CDR1 is SGHTA and CDR2 FQGNSA. The receptor was isolated from a woman between 50 and 59 years old in good health. The genes are TRBV7-2 and TRBJ2-7; TCRdb lists TRBD1, though no DNA is available to test this call. The sequencing sample was made of blood T cells: a sorted CD56 or NKG2C T cell subset, CD4+ or CD8+ T cells, or bulk PBMC T cells (not recorded which). The CDR3 here is CASSLSAGRSQYF.